This T cell receptor (beta chain) was observed in a study of identical twins' blood T cells. TCR cDNA libraries came from RNA via a modified published protocol. Each TCR cDNA library carried sample-specific barcodes on both ends. Each CDR3 protein is one row after TCRdb ran MiXCR on the 5' RACE reads. Of hundreds of thousands of distinct CDR3 sequences in the sample, 28% were seen once. Overall study results and limits: Twins shared about as many clonotypes as their cloneset sizes predicted. Even for out-of-frame TCRbeta, twins reportedly shared V gene usage much more than unrelated donors.

This CDR3 has 12 amino acids. Between the trimmed V and J ends, which lost 3 bases and 7 bases, there was a span of 10 bases. Germline loops: CDR1 DFQATT, CDR2 SNEGSKA (reference sequence). To note about this clonotype: Antigen unknown.

The sample taken for sequencing was PBMCs. This chain connects TRBV20-1 to TRBJ1-5; perhaps TRBD1 as D (5 bases). This receptor was taken from a woman aged 18 to 49 in good health. The CDR3 loop is CSASQGGQPQHF. The CDR3 DNA reads as TGCAGTGCTAGTCAGGGTGGGCAGCCCCAGCATTTT.